A single TCR beta chain is shown here with its context. Its antigen is undetermined. Sequencing was performed with immunoSEQ multiplex PCR; in TCRdb, only in-frame clones are kept and a portion is missing. This sample has under 120,000 clones, with more than 90% found just once. This entry is derived from a study of T cell responses to AZD1222 COVID-19 vaccine. Notes on the study in general: The repertoires were collected only after the peak T cell response. Clonal diversity was possibly underestimated; the donors were predominantly white British and more often female.

Trimming stripped 6 bases from V and 3 bases from J, with 10 bases between. The CDR3 runs to 13 residues. The V gene's germline CDR1 is SGHRS and CDR2 YFSETQ. This chain uses TRBV5-1 with TRBJ2-1; maybe TRBD1 (5 bases). This specimen was peripheral blood, taken on day 0 of AZD1222 vaccination. This TCR was sampled from an adult in good health. The CDR3, as DNA: TGCGCCAGCACCCAGGGCGACTACAATGAGCAGTTCTTC. This encodes CASTQGDYNEQFF.